This T cell receptor beta chain is from a study of CD8+ T cells in alopecia areata. A note on this clone: Its antigen is not identified.

The authors sorted CD4+ and CD8+ T cells from PBMCs. Investigators isolated RNA and reverse transcribed it into cDNA to act as the sequencing template. Some clones are missing from TCRdb's copy, which holds only in-frame ones; the method was immunoSEQ multiplex PCR. There are about 110,000 clones in the sample; 59% occur only once, and 20% to 25% lies in the top ten. General study results and limits: Normal scalp had lower clonality than lesional scalp, with alopecia totalis/universalis lesions showing this most strongly. Resident alphabeta T-cell populations of normal skin are likewise subject to sequencing in scalp samples. Possibly because of HLA-related factors, TCR sharing was less clear across patients than in mice.

Input material: CD8+ T cells sorted from blood. This clonotype was obtained from a human donor in good health.

The CDR3 DNA reads as TGTGCCAGCAGCCAAGACCCTAGCACCGGGGAGCTGTTTTTT. This translates into CASSQDPSTGELFF. The rearrangement links TRBV14 to TRBJ2-2; D unresolved. Per germline, CDR1 SGHDN and CDR2 FVKESK. The CDR3 totals 14 residues. The V gene lost 0 bases and the J gene lost 4 bases, with 6 bases spanning the gap.